This is a list of T cell receptor beta chains from one sample in a study of blood T cell repertoires in COVID-19. Sequenced by immunoSEQ multiplex PCR; TCRdb stores in-frame clones only, minus some. Among about 240,000 clones, just under 85% were seen once, and the ten largest hold 4%. Sample: peripheral blood. These TCRs come from a man in his fifties with acute or convalescent COVID-19. CDR3s include the opening cysteine and the closing phenylalanine or tryptophan. Each record gives: J gene, V gene, clone size, D gene, CDR3 protein, CDR3 DNA. A D gene is named only where the DNA matches it firmly. Only part of the rows carry a size: once, few, many, or a class if the clone is expanded.

TRBJ1-2 | TRBV27 | NA | NA | CASAEGGFYGYTF | TGTGCCAGCGCCGAGGGAGGGTTCTATGGCTACACCTTC
TRBJ1-2 | TRBV21-1 | NA | NA | CASSTRQKSRDYGYTF | TGTGCCAGCAGCACCCGACAAAAAAGTAGAGACTATGGCTACACCTTC
TRBJ2-5 | TRBV2 | NA | NA | CASSGGGWDETQYF | TGTGCCAGCAGTGGAGGGGGATGGGATGAGACCCAGTACTTC
TRBJ1-5 | TRBV3-1/TRBV3-2 | NA | NA | CASSLNVNQPQHF | TGTGCCAGCAGCCTTAATGTCAATCAGCCCCAGCATTTT
TRBJ2-7 | TRBV28 | NA | TRBD1 | CASSLLGGAEQYF | TGTGCCAGCAGTTTGCTAGGGGGCGCCGAGCAGTACTTC
TRBJ2-7 | TRBV24-1 | NA | NA | CATSDIGQFSSYEQYF | TGTGCCACCAGTGATATTGGACAGTTTTCCTCCTACGAGCAGTACTTC
TRBJ2-7 | TRBV4-1 | NA | TRBD2 | CASSQELAREQYF | TGCGCCAGCAGCCAAGAACTAGCGCGCGAGCAGTACTTC
TRBJ2-7 | TRBV5-5 | NA | NA | CASSFTGSYEQYF | TGTGCCAGCAGCTTTACAGGCTCCTACGAGCAGTACTTC
TRBJ2-7 | TRBV12-3/TRBV12-4 | once | NA | CASRRGRYEQYF | TGTGCCAGCAGAAGGGGCAGATACGAGCAGTACTTC
TRBJ1-1 | TRBV27 | NA | NA | CASSSPERGTEAFF | TGTGCCAGCAGTTCCCCAGAGCGAGGCACTGAAGCTTTCTTT
TRBJ2-7 | TRBV27 | NA | TRBD1 | CASSLKGTEYEQYF | TGTGCCAGCAGCTTAAAGGGGACAGAATACGAGCAGTACTTC
TRBJ2-5 | TRBV19 | NA | NA | CASSIQGKETQYF | TGTGCCAGTAGTATCCAGGGTAAAGAGACCCAGTACTTC
TRBJ1-1 | TRBV4-1 | NA | NA | CASSQGGHRVNTEAFF | TGCGCCAGCAGCCAAGGTGGTCACAGGGTGAACACTGAAGCTTTCTTT
TRBJ2-2 | TRBV18 | NA | NA | CASSPLRTEYANTGELFF | TGTGCCAGCTCACCACTGCGGACAGAGTACGCGAACACCGGGGAGCTGTTTTTT
TRBJ1-3 | TRBV30 | NA | TRBD1 | CAWSGGQGGTIYF | TGTGCCTGGAGTGGGGGACAGGGTGGCACCATATATTTT
TRBJ1-2 | TRBV15 | once | NA | CATSTSSVLIGYTF | TGTGCCACCAGCACATCGTCGGTCCTCATCGGCTACACCTTC
TRBJ1-2 | TRBV7-9 | NA | NA | CASSLDGREWGYGYTF | TGTGCCAGCAGCTTAGATGGGAGGGAATGGGGCTATGGCTACACCTTC
TRBJ2-3 | TRBV5-1 | NA | TRBD2 | CASSPQRTSGTAPDTQYF | TGCGCCAGCAGCCCGCAACGGACTAGCGGAACCGCCCCAGATACGCAGTATTTT
TRBJ2-7 | TRBV29-1 | NA | TRBD1 | CSVEDPYAVSGTGVSYEQYF | TGCAGCGTTGAAGATCCCTATGCGGTTTCCGGGACAGGAGTCTCCTACGAGCAGTACTTC
TRBJ1-6 | TRBV7-8 | NA | NA | CASSFVTGSNSPLHF | TGTGCCAGCAGCTTCGTAACAGGATCCAATTCACCCCTCCACTTT
TRBJ2-3 | TRBV5-6 | NA | TRBD1 | CASSIVQGWMRRGRDTQYF | TGTGCCAGCAGCATAGTACAGGGGTGGATGAGAAGAGGTAGGGATACGCAGTATTTT
TRBJ1-1 | TRBV3-1/TRBV3-2 | few | TRBD1 | CASSPHRTGTEAFF | TGTGCCAGCAGTCCCCACAGGACAGGCACTGAAGCTTTCTTT
TRBJ1-1 | TRBV5-1 | NA | TRBD1 | CASSLDFRGHTEAFF | TGCGCCAGCAGCTTGGATTTCAGGGGGCACACTGAAGCTTTCTTT
TRBJ2-4 | TRBV28 | NA | NA | CASSLGGRAKNIQYF | TGTGCCAGCAGCCTAGGGGGTCGGGCCAAAAACATTCAGTACTTC
TRBJ1-2 | TRBV2 | NA | NA | CASSEIQRNYGYTF | TGTGCCAGCAGTGAAATACAGAGAAACTATGGCTACACCTTC
TRBJ1-5 | TRBV29-1 | NA | NA | CSVAGGAGNQPQHF | TGCAGCGTTGCTGGGGGGGCAGGCAATCAGCCCCAGCATTTT
TRBJ2-7 | TRBV6-5 | NA | NA | CASTKRTGSYEQYF | TGTGCCAGCACCAAACGCACAGGCTCCTACGAGCAGTACTTC
TRBJ2-1 | TRBV5-1 | NA | NA | CASSPVGRDSYNEQFF | TGCGCCAGCAGCCCAGTGGGGCGGGACTCCTACAATGAGCAGTTCTTC
TRBJ2-3 | TRBV27 | NA | NA | CASSLGGALTDTQYF | TGTGCCAGCAGTTTAGGGGGGGCCCTCACAGATACGCAGTATTTT
TRBJ2-5 | TRBV7-8 | once | NA | CASSLIGGQETQYF | TGTGCCAGCAGCTTAATAGGGGGCCAAGAGACCCAGTACTTC
TRBJ2-7 | TRBV12-5 | NA | TRBD1 | CASGLDRDLKYEQYF | TGTGCTAGTGGTCTGGACAGGGACCTAAAATACGAGCAGTACTTC
TRBJ2-5 | TRBV7-8 | few | TRBD2 | CASTPYGGGLQETQYF | TGTGCCAGCACCCCCTATGGCGGGGGGCTCCAAGAGACCCAGTACTTC
TRBJ2-3 | TRBV10-3 | NA | NA | CAISEAGTDTQYF | TGTGCCATCAGTGAGGCCGGGACAGATACGCAGTATTTT
TRBJ1-2 | TRBV2 | NA | NA | CASHTWTEDNYGYTF | TGTGCCAGCCACACCTGGACAGAGGATAACTATGGCTACACCTTC
TRBJ1-5 | TRBV6-2/TRBV6-3 | NA | NA | CASSTPGGFSNQPQHF | TGTGCCAGCAGTACCCCCGGCGGTTTCAGCAATCAGCCCCAGCATTTT
TRBJ2-7 | TRBV6-5 | NA | NA | CASSYRLESGEQYF | TGTGCCAGCAGTTACAGACTAGAATCGGGCGAGCAGTACTTC
TRBJ2-1 | TRBV18 | NA | TRBD1 | CASSPNRDSYNEQFF | TGTGCCAGCTCCCCGAACCGGGACAGCTACAATGAGCAGTTCTTC
TRBJ2-5 | TRBV10-3 | NA | NA | CAISDPDVGGVFQETQYF | TGTGCCATCAGTGACCCCGATGTGGGGGGTGTCTTCCAAGAGACCCAGTACTTC
TRBJ1-5 | TRBV6-5 | NA | NA | CASSGQNNQPQHF | TGTGCCAGCAGCGGACAGAACAATCAGCCCCAGCATTTT
TRBJ1-6 | TRBV6-5 | NA | NA | CASSYSRETYNSPLHF | TGTGCCAGCAGTTACTCACGAGAAACCTATAATTCACCCCTCCACTTT
TRBJ2-7 | TRBV6-1 | NA | TRBD2 | CASREPALAGEAYEQYF | TGTGCCAGCAGGGAACCGGCCTTAGCGGGAGAGGCCTACGAGCAGTACTTC
TRBJ1-5 | TRBV2 | NA | TRBD1 | CASSVDRDNQPQHF | TGTGCCAGCAGTGTGGACAGGGACAATCAGCCCCAGCATTTT